Each of the 27 T cell receptor beta chains below was sequenced from the same sample in a study of T-cell reconstitution after alpha-beta-depleted transplantation in children. For TCRbeta, the library was prepared with unique molecular identifiers. TCRdb reanalysed the PCR reads using MiXCR and keeps one entry per CDR3 protein. The sample shows under 450,000 distinct CDR3 sequences, less than 15% of them seen only once. The sequencing here drew on PBMCs, taken from the stem cell graft. These receptors all come from a human donor who donated a stem cell graft to a child with Fanconi anemia.

V gene TRBV29-1 combines with J gene TRBJ2-5, with TRBD1 as a possible D gene (5 bases). Trimming left V 4 bases short and J 1 base short, with 10 bases between. Germline V gene lookup returns CDR1 SQVTM and CDR2 ANQGSEA. The CDR3 is 13 residues long. Written as DNA, the CDR3 is TGCAGCGTTGTGGGGCTGGGCCAAGAGACCCAGTACTTC. The encoded protein is CSVVGLGQETQYF.

The CDR3 region is CASSLEGRTGRLFF. The CDR3 DNA reads as TGTGCCAGCAGCTTAGAAGGGCGAACGGGGAGGCTGTTTTTT. V usage is TRBV11-2 and J usage is TRBJ2-2; D may be TRBD2 (5 bases). CDR1 and CDR2 from the germline V gene are SGHAT and FQNNGV. The CDR3 totals 14 residues. Trimming removed 0 bases from V and 13 bases from J, with 15 bases in between.

This chain links TRBV14 with TRBJ2-7; possibly TRBD1 for D (6 bases). The CDR3 length is 12 residues. Looked up from germline, CDR1 is SGHDN and CDR2 is FVKESK. The V gene lost 1 base and the J gene lost 9 bases, with 10 bases spanning the gap. The chain's CDR3 is CASSQGQATQYF. CDR3 sequence (DNA): TGTGCCAGCAGCCAAGGACAGGCAACGCAGTACTTC.

A few counts support this clonotype. J is TRBJ1-1 and V is TRBV7-8, with TRBD1 matching 7 bases. Per the germline V gene, CDR1 is SGHVS and CDR2 is FQNEAQ. This CDR3 is built from 16 residues. The ends lost 3 bases at V and 2 bases at J; junction bases unmatched: 9. The CDR3 loop reads CASSFRAGGANTEAFF. Here the CDR3 DNA reads TGTGCCAGCAGCTTCAGGGCAGGGGGAGCTAACACTGAAGCTTTCTTT. Variable domain in full (rest from reference TRBV7-8 and TRBJ1-1): GAGVSQSPRYKVAKRGQDVALRCDPISGHVSLFWYQQALGQGPEFLTYFQNEAQLDKSGLPSDRFFAERPEGSVSTLKIQRTQQEDSAVYLCASSFRAGGANTEAFFGQGTRLTVV.

V usage is TRBV28 and J usage is TRBJ1-5; D not resolved. V lost 5 bases and J lost 6, with 8 bases in between. The CDR3 runs to 12 residues. Germline V CDR1 and CDR2: MDHEN, SYDVKM. The CDR3 nucleotides read TGTGCCAGCAGTCCTCCCTTTCAGCCCCAGCATTTT. The encoded protein is CASSPPFQPQHF. Complete variable domain (other parts from reference TRBV28 and TRBJ1-5): DVKVTQSSRYLVKRTGEKVFLECVQDMDHENMFWYRQDPGLGLRLIYFSYDVKMKEKGDIPEGYSVSREKKERFSLILESASTNQTSMYLCASSPPFQPQHFGDGTRLSIL.

The chain carries TRBV5-5 and TRBJ1-5, with a weak D call TRBD1 (5 bases). The CDR3 runs 16 residues. The germline V gene has CDR1 SGHKS and CDR2 YYEKEE (reference sequence). Trimming stripped 4 bases from V and 9 bases from J, with 23 bases between. CDR3 sequence (DNA): TGTGCCAGCAGCCCGGGGACGGAATTAATCAAACGGCCCCAGCATTTT. Protein sequence: CASSPGTELIKRPQHF.

The CDR3 is CASRETDGELFF. The CDR3 DNA follows: TGTGCCAGCAGGGAGACGGACGGGGAGCTGTTTTTT. This rearrangement joins TRBV12-3 or TRBV12-4 to TRBJ2-2; D remains unclear. The CDR3 consists of 12 residues. V gave up 6 bases and J gave up 7 bases, with 9 bases separating them.

The chain combines TRBV12-3 or TRBV12-4 with TRBJ2-2; D ambiguous. CDR3 length equals 14 residues. V was trimmed by 7 bases and J by 3 bases, leaving 12 bases between them. The CDR3 sequence: CASTRDGHTGELFF. CDR3 DNA: TGTGCCAGCACGAGAGATGGACACACCGGGGAGCTGTTTTTT.

The V gene is TRBV7-6, the J gene TRBJ2-3; 8 positions match TRBD2. The CDR3 sequence is 14 residues long. CDR1 and CDR2 (germline): SGHVS, FNYEAQ. V dropped 8 bases and J dropped 0; count of bases not matched to a gene: 4. Written as DNA, the CDR3 is TGTGCCAGCCGCCCTAGCGGGAGCACAGATACGCAGTATTTT. This encodes CASRPSGSTDTQYF.

This chain connects TRBV20-1 to TRBJ1-5; no clear D gene. CDR3 length: 15 residues. The V end was cut by 2 bases, the J end by 4 bases, with 15 bases between. Germline CDR1 and CDR2: DFQATT and SNEGSKA (reference sequence). The chain's CDR3 is CSARRAPRINQPQHF. CDR3 coding DNA: TGCAGTGCTAGAAGGGCCCCCAGGATAAATCAGCCCCAGCATTTT.

This clonotype has at least ten counts. The chain links TRBV18 to TRBJ2-3, with 11 bases fitting TRBD2. CDR3 size: 15 residues. After removal of 5 bases from V and 3 bases from J, the junction contained 4 bases not matched to a gene. Germline CDR1 is KGHSH and CDR2 is LQKENI. The CDR3 protein is CASSSTSGVTDTQYF. The CDR3, as DNA: TGTGCCAGCTCATCGACTAGCGGGGTAACAGATACGCAGTATTTT.

The chain uses TRBV23-1 and TRBJ1-1; the match to TRBD1 covers 11 bases. TRBV23-1 is an ORF for which the function is uncertain. The CDR3 totals 15 residues. V shed 2 bases and J 7 bases; nucleotides not matched to a gene: 6. The chain's CDR3 is CASSQPGTGGNEAFF. CDR3 bases: TGCGCCAGCAGTCAACCTGGGACAGGGGGGAATGAAGCTTTCTTT.

V is TRBV11-3 and J is TRBJ2-2; D may be TRBD1 (6 bases). The germline V gene encodes CDR1 SGHNT and CDR2 YENEEA. This CDR3 region has 16 residues. The V and J ends lost 3 bases and 6 bases respectively, with 17 bases between them. The CDR3, as DNA: TGTGCCAGCAGCTTGGACCAGGGGCAGACCTCCGGGGAGCTGTTTTTT. Encoded protein: CASSLDQGQTSGELFF.

The chain recombines TRBV7-2 with TRBJ1-4; D is undetermined. The CDR3 runs to 12 residues. Germline-derived CDR1 and CDR2 are SGHTA and FQGNSA. V lost 0 bases and J lost 7, with 3 bases in between. CDR3 sequence: CASSLAREKLFF. CDR3 in DNA: TGTGCCAGCAGCTTAGCGCGTGAAAAACTGTTTTTT. The complete variable domain, with remaining parts taken from reference TRBV7-2 and TRBJ1-4, reads GAGVSQSPSNKVTEKGKDVELRCDPISGHTALYWYRQSLGQGLEFLIYFQGNSAPDKSGLPSDRFSAERTGGSVSTLTIQRTQQEDSAVYLCASSLAREKLFFGSGTQLSVL.

This clonotype has ten or more counts. The rearrangement joins TRBV28 to TRBJ2-2, with TRBD1 as a possible D gene (6 bases). This CDR3 has 15 residues. CDR1 and CDR2 (germline): MDHEN, SYDVKM. Trimming removed 5 bases from V and 14 bases from J, with 24 bases in between. This CDR3 reads CASSPSGHKRTELFF. DNA for the CDR3: TGTGCCAGCAGTCCCTCGGGACACAAAAGAACGGAACTGTTTTTT.

This chain joins TRBV20-1 and TRBJ1-5; D gene ambiguous. With 0 bases removed from V and 3 bases from J, the gap between germline ends came to 12 bases. The CDR3 has 15 residues. Germline assignment: CDR1 DFQATT and CDR2 SNEGSKA (reference sequence). The CDR3 DNA follows: TGCAGTGCTAGAGATTTCGGGAGTTACAATCAGCCCCAGCATTTT. It encodes CSARDFGSYNQPQHF.

This clonotype was seen at least ten times. The chain links TRBV5-1 to TRBJ2-5; either TRBD1 or TRBD2 may fit D (7 bases each). Germline CDR1 SGHRS, CDR2 YFSETQ. V lost 4 bases to trimming and J lost 1 base, with 14 bases between them. CDR3 length: 15 residues. The CDR3 region has the DNA TGCGCCAGCAGCCAGGGGGGGACGTCCCAAGAGACCCAGTACTTC. It translates to CASSQGGTSQETQYF.

There are a few counts of this clonotype. This rearrangement joins TRBV18 to TRBJ2-3; D is ambiguous. Trimming pared 2 bases from V and 6 bases from J, leaving 9 bases between. CDR1 is KGHSH, CDR2 LQKENI, per germline. This CDR3 spans 13 amino acids. Written as DNA, the CDR3 is TGTGCCAGCTCACCAATTTCCGGGGATACGCAGTATTTT. Its translation is CASSPISGDTQYF.

This clonotype was detected only a few times. The genes are TRBV5-1 and TRBJ2-6, with 7 bases identical to TRBD1. The CDR3 runs to 20 residues. The germline V gene encodes CDR1 SGHRS and CDR2 YFSETQ. With 3 bases clipped from V and 0 bases from J, the junction kept 15 bases outside the gene matches. The DNA of the CDR3 is TGCGCCAGCAGCTCGTGGACAGGCCCGACCTCACCCTCTGGGGCCAACGTCCTGACTTTC. It yields the protein CASSSWTGPTSPSGANVLTF.

This clonotype was detected ten times or more. The V call is TRBV20-1, the J call TRBJ1-6, with 10 bases aligning to TRBD1. V was pared by 3 bases and J by 7 bases, with 3 bases of the junction left unmatched. This CDR3 region has 14 residues. Germline V CDR1 and CDR2: DFQATT, SNEGSKA (reference sequence). CDR3 in amino acids: CSARPGQGNSPLHF. DNA for the CDR3: TGCAGTGCTAGGCCGGGACAGGGGAATTCACCCCTCCACTTT.

This clonotype was counted a few times. The rearrangement links TRBV12-3 or TRBV12-4 to TRBJ2-5; 10 bases fit TRBD1. There are 13 residues in the CDR3. Trimming removed 4 bases from V and 7 bases from J; junction bases left unmatched: 3. The CDR3 sequence: CASSSGQGGTQYF. The CDR3 DNA is TGTGCCAGCAGTTCAGGACAGGGGGGGACCCAGTACTTC.

V is TRBV5-1 and J is TRBJ2-5; D is uncertain. Trimming cost V 3 bases and J 5 bases, with 5 bases left between them. From germline, CDR1 is SGHRS and CDR2 YFSETQ. The CDR3 is 11 residues long. The CDR3: CASSSHETQYF. CDR3 nucleotides: TGCGCCAGCAGCTCGCATGAGACCCAGTACTTC.

This rearrangement joins TRBV20-1 to TRBJ1-1; 7 bases are a match to TRBD1. This CDR3 is 14 amino acids long. The germline CDR1 and CDR2 sequences are DFQATT and SNEGSKA (reference sequence). Trimming cost V 5 bases and J 6 bases; bases outside gene matches: 12. CDR3 region: CSAWGQKPSSEAFF. CDR3 nucleotide sequence: TGCAGTGCTTGGGGACAGAAACCCTCCTCTGAAGCTTTCTTT.

This clonotype occurred a few times. The CDR3 is CASSAGPPRNEKLFF. The DNA for the CDR3 is TGTGCCAGCAGTGCTGGACCGCCCCGCAATGAAAAACTGTTTTTT. The chain recombines TRBV12-3 or TRBV12-4 with TRBJ1-4; D is undetermined. Between the trimmed V and J ends, which lost 5 bases and 5 bases, there was a span of 15 bases. The CDR3 runs 15 residues.

This clonotype was counted at least ten times. The DNA of the CDR3 is TGCAGTGCTTCTCTCTTGGATACGCAGTATTTT. Protein: CSASLLDTQYF. The chain carries TRBV20-1 and TRBJ2-3, with unresolved D. V dropped 5 bases and J dropped 6 bases, with 9 bases sitting between them. This CDR3 has 11 residues. CDR1 DFQATT and CDR2 SNEGSKA come from the germline V gene (reference sequence).

The chain combines TRBV6-2 or TRBV6-3 with TRBJ2-1; TRBD2 matches 8 bases. V trimming: 8 bases; J trimming: 10 bases; junction bases outside the gene matches: 10. In germline, CDR1 is MNHEY, CDR2 SVGEGT. The CDR3 sequence is 13 residues long. This chain's CDR3 is CASFTSGSREQFF. The CDR3 DNA sequence: TGTGCCAGCTTTACTAGCGGCTCTAGGGAGCAGTTCTTC.

This clonotype was observed a handful of times. J is TRBJ1-1 and V is TRBV2; D may be TRBD1 (6 bases). CDR3 size: 14 residues. The V end was cut by 6 bases, the J end by 0 bases, with 11 bases between. The germline gives CDR1 SNHLY, CDR2 FYNNEI. CDR3 region: CASRNRVLNTEAFF. The CDR3 bases are TGTGCCAGCAGGAACAGGGTCCTGAACACTGAAGCTTTCTTT.